This T cell receptor beta chain was recovered during a study of blood T cell repertoires in COVID-19. Study-wide background: COVID-19 samples collected from the United States, Italy and Spain covered acute and convalescent phases. Sources were T cells, B-cell-depleted T cells, or PBMCs; the material itself was cDNA or gDNA.

Trimming cost V 1 base and J 3 bases; bases outside gene matches: 6. CDR1 and CDR2 (germline): MGHRA, YSYEKL. The length of the CDR3 is 15 residues. The protocol was immunoSEQ multiplex PCR, while the TCRdb copy is restricted to in-frame clones and leaves out a portion. The sample shows about 260,000 clones, around 87% of them seen only once. This receptor was obtained from a woman in her thirties or forties who had recovered from COVID-19. The V gene is TRBV4-1, the J gene TRBJ2-7, with 7 bases fitting TRBD2. The specimen sequenced was peripheral blood. The CDR3 sequence: CASSQGAGVDYEQYF. The DNA for the CDR3 is TGCGCCAGCAGCCAAGGGGCGGGGGTGGACTACGAGCAGTACTTC.